The sequence of this TCR beta chain was determined in a study of T-cell memory formation after mild COVID-19. Study-wide points: Memory cells collected pre-infection included some clones that later responded, suggesting cross-reactive memory joined.

This clonotype was detected only a few times. The antigen remains unidentified. MiXCR was run by TCRdb on the 5' RACE reads, yielding one entry per CDR3 protein. The table lists 90,000 to 120,000 distinct CDR3 sequences, around 14% of them singletons. CDR3 size: 15 residues. CDR1 is MGHRA and CDR2 is YSYEKL in the germline V gene. Trimming stripped 0 bases from V and 2 bases from J, with 5 bases between. Sequenced material: PBMCs or a T cell subset sorted from them (not recorded which). This clonotype originated in a man aged 18 to 29 who had mild COVID-19 (a few samples of this study predate the infection). Cell type and time point are not known. The J gene is TRBJ2-6, the V gene TRBV4-1, with D hard to call. The CDR3 region is CASSQEVTGANVLTF. The CDR3 DNA is TGCGCCAGCAGCCAAGAGGTTACTGGGGCCAACGTCCTGACTTTC.